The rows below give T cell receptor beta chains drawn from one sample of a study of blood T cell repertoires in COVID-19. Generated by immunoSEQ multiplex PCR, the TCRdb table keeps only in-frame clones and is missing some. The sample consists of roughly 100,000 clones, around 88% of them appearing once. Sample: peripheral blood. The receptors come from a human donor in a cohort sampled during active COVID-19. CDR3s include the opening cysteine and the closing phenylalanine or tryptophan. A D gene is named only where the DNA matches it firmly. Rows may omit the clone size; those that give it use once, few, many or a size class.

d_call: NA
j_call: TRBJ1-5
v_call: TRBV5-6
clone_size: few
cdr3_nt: TGTGCCAGCAGTTCGTATAATCAGCCCCAGCATTTT
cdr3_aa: CASSSYNQPQHF

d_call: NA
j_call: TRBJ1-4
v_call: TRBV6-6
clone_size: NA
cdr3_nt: TGTGCCAGCAGCCACGCGGGGGGGCGCAGTAATGAAAAACTGTTTTTT
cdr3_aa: CASSHAGGRSNEKLFF

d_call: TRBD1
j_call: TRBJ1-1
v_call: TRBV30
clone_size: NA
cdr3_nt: TGTGCCTGGAGGGGACAGGGGAACACTGAAGCTTTCTTT
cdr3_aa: CAWRGQGNTEAFF

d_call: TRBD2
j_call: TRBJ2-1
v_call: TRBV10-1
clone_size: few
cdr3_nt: TGCGCCAGCAGTGAAGGGAGCGGGAGGGGGGTTGAGCAGTTCTTC
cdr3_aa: CASSEGSGRGVEQFF

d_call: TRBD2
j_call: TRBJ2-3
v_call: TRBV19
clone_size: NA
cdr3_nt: TGTGCCAGTAGTGTGGGACTAGCGGGAGGGTTGGATACGCAGTATTTT
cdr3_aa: CASSVGLAGGLDTQYF

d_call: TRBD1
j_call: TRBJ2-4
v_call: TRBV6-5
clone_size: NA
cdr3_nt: TGTGCCAGCAAAACCATGACAGGGGTCATTCAGTACTTC
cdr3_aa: CASKTMTGVIQYF

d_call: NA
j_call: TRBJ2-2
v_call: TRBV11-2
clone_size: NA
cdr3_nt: TGTGCCAGCAGTCTGATGCCCGAGGTGACCGGGGAGCTGTTTTTT
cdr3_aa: CASSLMPEVTGELFF

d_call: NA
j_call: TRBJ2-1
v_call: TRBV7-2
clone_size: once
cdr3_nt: TGTGCCAGCAGCTTAGTATTCGGGGGTGACTCCTACAATGAGCAGTTCTTC
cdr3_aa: CASSLVFGGDSYNEQFF

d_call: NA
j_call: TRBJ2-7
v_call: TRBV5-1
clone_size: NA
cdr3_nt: TGCGCCAGCAGCTTGGCCCTTCAGCGCTCCTACGAGCAGTACTTC
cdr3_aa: CASSLALQRSYEQYF

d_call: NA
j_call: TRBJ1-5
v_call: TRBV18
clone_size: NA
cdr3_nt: TGTGCCAGCTCACAAAGGACAGCTAATCAGCCCCAGCATTTT
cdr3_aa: CASSQRTANQPQHF

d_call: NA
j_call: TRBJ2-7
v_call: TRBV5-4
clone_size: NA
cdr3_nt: TGTGCCAGCAGCTTGGCCTCCGGGACTGAGTACGAGCAGTACTTC
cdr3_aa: CASSLASGTEYEQYF

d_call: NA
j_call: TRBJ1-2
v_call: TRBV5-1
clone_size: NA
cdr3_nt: TGCGCCAGCAGCCTGCAACAGGGACCGGTAGGAGGCTACACCTTC
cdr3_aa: CASSLQQGPVGGYTF

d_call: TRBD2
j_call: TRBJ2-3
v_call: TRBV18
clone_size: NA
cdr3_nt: TGTGCCAGCTCACCAAGGCTAGCGGGGCCAGATACGCAGTATTTT
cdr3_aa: CASSPRLAGPDTQYF

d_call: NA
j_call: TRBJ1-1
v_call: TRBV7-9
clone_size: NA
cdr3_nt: TGTGCCAGCAGCTTAGTGCGGTTTGAAGCTTTCTTT
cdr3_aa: CASSLVRFEAFF

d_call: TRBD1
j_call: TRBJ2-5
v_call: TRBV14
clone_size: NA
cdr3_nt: TGTGCCAGCAGCCAATTTACAGGGGGCCAAGAGACCCAGTACTTC
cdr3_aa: CASSQFTGGQETQYF

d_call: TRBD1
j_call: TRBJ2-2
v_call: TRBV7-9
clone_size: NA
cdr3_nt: TGTGCCAGCAGCTTTGTACAGGGGACCGGGGAGCTGTTTTTT
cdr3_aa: CASSFVQGTGELFF

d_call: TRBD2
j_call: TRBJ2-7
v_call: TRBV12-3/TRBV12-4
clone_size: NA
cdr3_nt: TGTGCCAGCAGTTCCCTCCGGGAGGGCGAGCAGTACTTC
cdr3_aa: CASSSLREGEQYF

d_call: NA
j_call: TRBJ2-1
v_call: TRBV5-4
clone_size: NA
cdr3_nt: TGTGCCAGCAGCATTGGCGGGGCAGGGAAGATTCGTACCTCCTACAATGAGCAGTTCTTC
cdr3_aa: CASSIGGAGKIRTSYNEQFF

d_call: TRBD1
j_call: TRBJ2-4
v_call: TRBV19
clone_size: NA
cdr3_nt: TGTGCCAGTAGTGTACAGGGGGAGTTAAACATTCAGTACTTC
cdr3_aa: CASSVQGELNIQYF

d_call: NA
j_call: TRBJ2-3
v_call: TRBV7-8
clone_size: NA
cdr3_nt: TGTGCCAGCAGCGAACTAGGGCAAGGTACGCAGTATTTT
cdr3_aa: CASSELGQGTQYF

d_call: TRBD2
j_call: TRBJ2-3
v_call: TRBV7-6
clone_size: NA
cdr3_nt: TGTGCCAGCAGTCCGGGACTAGCGTCGGCGAAGATAGGAATGACGCAGTATTTT
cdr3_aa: CASSPGLASAKIGMTQYF

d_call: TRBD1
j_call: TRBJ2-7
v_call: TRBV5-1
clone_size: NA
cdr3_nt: TGCGCCAGCAGCTGGAACCGGGACAGGGGCTACGAGCAGTACTTC
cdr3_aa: CASSWNRDRGYEQYF

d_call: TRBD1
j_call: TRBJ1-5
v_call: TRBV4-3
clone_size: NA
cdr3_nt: TGCGCCAGCAGCCGCAACAGGGGAACGGGCAATCAGCCCCAGCATTTT
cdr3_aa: CASSRNRGTGNQPQHF

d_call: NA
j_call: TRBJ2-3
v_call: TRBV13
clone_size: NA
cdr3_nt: TGTGCCAGCAGCTCGCCCCATAACTCGGAGCGGGGCACAGATACGCAGTATTTT
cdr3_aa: CASSSPHNSERGTDTQYF

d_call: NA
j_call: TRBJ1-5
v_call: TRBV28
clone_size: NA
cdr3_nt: TGTGCCAGTAGAACAGGCAATCAGCCCCAGCATTTT
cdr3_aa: CASRTGNQPQHF

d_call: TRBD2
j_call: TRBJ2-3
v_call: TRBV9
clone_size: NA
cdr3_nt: TGTGCCAGCAGCGAGAGCGGGAGGATCACAGATACGCAGTATTTT
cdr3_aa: CASSESGRITDTQYF

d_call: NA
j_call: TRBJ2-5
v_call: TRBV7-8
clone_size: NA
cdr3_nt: TGTGCCAGCAGCTTAGAGCTGGGGGCGGTAGGAGAGACCCAGTACTTC
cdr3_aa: CASSLELGAVGETQYF